These 2 T cell receptor beta chains were sequenced from one sample in a study of blood T cell repertoires in COVID-19. Clones were sequenced by immunoSEQ multiplex PCR, and TCRdb holds only the in-frame ones, with some missing. The sample consists of approximately 50,000 clones, roughly four fifths of them appearing once. Specimen: peripheral blood. The receptor source for this set is an elderly man with COVID-19, enrolled during active disease.

J is TRBJ2-1 and V is TRBV4-3; D is perhaps TRBD2 (6 bases). The CDR3 is 18 residues long. The V end lost 0 bases, the J end lost 8 bases, and 23 bases lay between the germline ends. Germline V gene sequence: CDR1 LGHNA, CDR2 YSLEER. In DNA form, the CDR3 reads TGCGCCAGCAGCCAAGATACCGTCGCGGGGAGACCCCGGGATGAGCAGTTCTTC. Its protein is CASSQDTVAGRPRDEQFF.

This chain uses TRBV20-1 with TRBJ1-1; a weak D match, TRBD1 (6 bases). There are 16 residues in the CDR3. CDR1 is DFQATT and CDR2 is SNEGSKA in the germline V gene (reference sequence). V lost 3 bases, J lost 4 bases, and 21 bases lay in between. CDR3 residues: CSASPPSGVWRTEAFF. CDR3 coding DNA: TGCAGTGCTAGTCCCCCCTCAGGGGTTTGGCGCACTGAAGCTTTCTTT.